The next 12 T cell receptor beta chains were all read from a single sample in a study of PD-1 blockade in classical Hodgkin lymphoma. Specified time point: newly diagnosed, previously untreated cHL patient sample. Out of thawed PBMCs, magnetic negative selection purified CD4+ T cells. The data were produced by immunoSEQ multiplex PCR, yet TCRdb's version contains in-frame clones alone and is incomplete. The sample holds under 35,000 clones, more than 70% seen once. The sequenced sample consisted of CD4+ T cells from blood. All receptors come from a human donor with classical Hodgkin lymphoma.

V and J are TRBV6-5 and TRBJ1-2; TRBD1 aligns across 9 bases. Trimming took 0 bases from V and 4 from J; bases not matched to a gene: 3. The CDR3 has 15 residues. Germline V gene data show CDR1 as MNHEY and CDR2 as SVGAGI. CDR3 DNA sequence: TGTGCCAGCAGTTACTCGACAGGGGGGGGCTATGGCTACACCTTC. Protein sequence: CASSYSTGGGYGYTF.

The chain couples TRBV7-2 to TRBJ2-7, with 7 bases that match TRBD2. V lost 4 bases and J lost 7; bases outside the gene matches: 10. Germline CDR1 is SGHTA and CDR2 is FQGNSA. The CDR3 has 14 residues. This CDR3 reads CASSSQRGLREQYF. The CDR3 DNA reads TGTGCCAGCAGCTCACAGCGGGGCCTGCGAGAGCAGTACTTC.

The chain has TRBV7-2 and TRBJ2-3, with a weak D call TRBD2 (5 bases). From germline, CDR1 is SGHTA and CDR2 FQGNSA. The V end was cut by 2 bases, the J end by 8 bases, with 20 bases between. The CDR3 has 16 residues. The CDR3 protein is CASSLSVRTRAGTQYF. CDR3 nucleotide sequence: TGTGCCAGCAGCTTAAGTGTTAGGACCCGCGCGGGTACGCAGTATTTT.

The V and J genes are TRBV10-3 and TRBJ2-2, with D possibly being TRBD1 (6 bases). Trimming removed 5 bases at V and 2 bases at J, with 15 bases between. This CDR3 has 16 amino acids. Germline CDR1 reads ENHRY; CDR2 reads SYGVKD. CDR3 amino acids: CAISKETGTNTGELFF. The CDR3, as DNA: TGTGCCATCAGTAAGGAGACAGGAACCAACACCGGGGAGCTGTTTTTT.

CDR3 residues: CASSPDSGYTF. As DNA, the CDR3 is TGTGCCAGCAGCCCCGACAGCGGCTACACCTTC. V and J are TRBV7-5 and TRBJ1-2; the table's D gene call, TRBD1, was not cross checked with the DNA. TRBV7-5 is flagged as a pseudogene. CDR3 length: 11 amino acids.

The genes are TRBV5-4 and TRBJ2-1; maybe TRBD2 (5 bases). The V gene lost 1 base and the J gene lost 6 bases, with 11 bases spanning the gap. The length of the CDR3 is 14 residues. Germline CDR1 reads SGHNT; CDR2 reads YYREEE (reference sequence). The CDR3 sequence: CASSLIGVSNEQFF. The CDR3 bases are TGTGCCAGCAGCTTGATCGGGGTTAGCAATGAGCAGTTCTTC.

This CDR3 reads CARTTSGRYRYEKFF. The CDR3 DNA sequence: TGTGCCAGGACGACTAGCGGGAGGTATAGGTATGAAAAGTTCTTC. V is TRBV2 and J is TRBJ2-1; TRBD2 matches at 13 bases. The CDR3 runs to 15 residues. In germline, CDR1 is SNHLY, CDR2 FYNNEI. V gave up 9 bases and J gave up 14 bases; unmatched junction bases: 16.

This clone was picked up one time. J is TRBJ2-1 and V is TRBV6-6, with 10 bases fitting TRBD2. CDR3 length equals 16 residues. Germline CDR1 MNHNY, CDR2 SVGAGI (reference sequence). Germline trimming cut 5 bases from V and 3 bases from J; bases unmatched to any gene: 7. CDR3 nucleotides: TGTGCCAGCAGTCCTCGATTAGCGGGAGGCTACAATGAGCAGTTCTTC. Its protein product is CASSPRLAGGYNEQFF.

This clone has only one observation. The V gene is TRBV2, the J gene TRBJ2-7; the match to TRBD1 covers 7 bases. The CDR3 runs to 15 residues. CDR1 is SNHLY, CDR2 FYNNEI, per germline. J gave up 7 bases and V 3 bases, and 12 bases lay outside the gene matches. CDR3 DNA: TGTGCCAGCAGTGATAAGGGACAGACAACGGGGGAGCAGTACTTC. Protein: CASSDKGQTTGEQYF.

This rearrangement joins TRBV29-1 to TRBJ2-1; TRBD2 might be the D (5 bases). The CDR3 consists of 15 residues. The germline gives CDR1 SQVTM, CDR2 ANQGSEA. The V and J ends lost 4 bases and 0 bases respectively, with 13 bases between them. For the CDR3, the DNA is TGCAGCGTTGCGGTAGCGCCGAGCTCCTACAATGAGCAGTTCTTC. It translates to CSVAVAPSSYNEQFF.

This clone was counted a single time. DNA of the CDR3: TGTGCCAGCAGCTTCCGACAACCCAATGAGCAGTTCTTC. As protein: CASSFRQPNEQFF. V usage is TRBV7-2 and J usage is TRBJ2-1, with unresolved D. V gave up 3 bases and J gave up 6 bases, with 9 bases separating them. The CDR3 is 13 amino acids. CDR1 is SGHTA and CDR2 is FQGNSA in the germline V gene.

The chain combines TRBV7-2 with TRBJ2-3, with 12 bases identical to TRBD2. From germline, CDR1 is SGHTA and CDR2 FQGNSA. V lost 1 base, J lost 4 bases, and 6 bases stayed unmatched. CDR3 length: 17 amino acids. The CDR3 sequence is CASSLGLAGAIADTQYF. Written as DNA, the CDR3 is TGTGCCAGCAGCTTAGGACTAGCGGGAGCTATAGCAGATACGCAGTATTTT. The variable domain in full, with the rest retrieved from reference TRBV7-2 and TRBJ2-3, is GAGVSQSPSNKVTEKGKDVELRCDPISGHTALYWYRQSLGQGLEFLIYFQGNSAPDKSGLPSDRFSAERTGGSVSTLTIQRTQQEDSAVYLCASSLGLAGAIADTQYFGPGTRLTVL.